The 27 T cell receptor beta chains listed next were all sequenced from one sample in a study of neoadjuvant anti-PD-1 for oral cavity cancer. The table came from immunoSEQ multiplex PCR; TCRdb's copy has only in-frame clones and leaves some out. This table holds around 9,700 clones, about 50% found once. Here the sequenced sample was tumor tissue, taken before nivolumab (anti-PD-1) treatment. The receptors come from a person aged 35-79 years with oral cavity squamous cell carcinoma.

The V call is TRBV9, the J call TRBJ2-2; no clear D gene. Germline lookup yields CDR1 SGDLS and CDR2 YYNGEE. V gave up 1 base and J gave up 2 bases, with 12 bases separating them. The CDR3 runs 16 residues. The CDR3 reads CASSVRADYNTGELFF. The CDR3 region has the DNA TGTGCCAGCAGCGTACGGGCAGATTATAACACCGGGGAGCTGTTTTTT.

The CDR3 bases are TGTGCCAGCAGTTTAAAACCAGGGTACTATGGCTACACCTTC. Amino acid sequence: CASSLKPGYYGYTF. The V gene is TRBV27, the J gene TRBJ1-2; the D gene is possibly TRBD1 (5 bases). CDR1 is MNHEY and CDR2 is SMNVEV in the germline V gene (reference sequence). V lost 2 bases to trimming and J lost 3 bases, with 10 bases between them. This CDR3 comprises 14 residues.

There are a few counts of this clone. This chain uses TRBV11-2 with TRBJ1-1; D not certain. Germline CDR1 and CDR2: SGHAT and FQNNGV. Between the trimmed V and J ends, which lost 8 bases and 1 base, there was a span of 11 bases. The CDR3 totals 13 residues. DNA of the CDR3: TGTGCCAGCGTGTCACAGCCGAACACTGAAGCTTTCTTT. Translated: CASVSQPNTEAFF.

The J gene is TRBJ2-5, the V gene TRBV11-2, with D possibly called TRBD1 or TRBD2 (7 bases each). V was trimmed by 4 bases and J by 7 bases, leaving 19 bases between them. CDR1 is SGHAT and CDR2 is FQNNGV in the germline V gene. This CDR3 is built from 15 residues. The CDR3 sequence: CASSSGGGLGRTQYF. The CDR3 DNA follows: TGTGCCAGCAGCTCAGGGGGGGGCCTCGGGAGGACCCAGTACTTC.

To note about this clone: One end of the junction fails to match germline, which may point to a read error. V and J are TRBV15 and TRBJ1-1, with a possible D match to TRBD1 (5 bases). The CDR3 is 16 residues long. From germline, CDR1 is LNHNV and CDR2 YYDKDF (reference sequence). The CDR3 reads CATSRENRGSNSEAFF. The CDR3 DNA sequence: TGTGCCACCAGCAGAGAAAATAGGGGATCGAACTCTGAAGCTTTCTTT.

This clone was found a few times. The V and J genes are TRBV6-4 and TRBJ2-3; 7 positions agree with TRBD1. The germline gives CDR1 MRHNA, CDR2 SNTAGT. The CDR3 totals 15 residues. V gave up 5 bases and J gave up 1 base; unmatched junction bases: 6. The CDR3 loop is CASSQQGDGTDTQYF. The CDR3 nucleotides are TGTGCCAGCAGTCAGCAGGGGGATGGCACAGATACGCAGTATTTT.

V is TRBV19 and J is TRBJ1-4; the D gene is possibly TRBD1 (6 bases). V shed 5 bases and J shed 8 bases, with 18 bases lying between them. CDR3 length: 15 amino acids. CDR1 and CDR2 from the germline V gene are LNHDA and SQIVND (reference sequence). The CDR3 DNA is TGTGCCAGTAGTCCTAGGGGGAGTTCAGGAGAAAAACTGTTTTTT. It translates to CASSPRGSSGEKLFF.

The chain employs TRBV7-9 and TRBJ1-2; no clear D. The V gene lost 0 bases and the J gene lost 6 bases, with 11 bases spanning the gap. Germline CDR1 reads SEHNR; CDR2 reads FQNEAQ (reference sequence). The CDR3 is 14 amino acids. CDR3 sequence reads: CASSLAPASDGYTF. CDR3 coding DNA: TGTGCCAGCAGCTTAGCCCCAGCCTCAGATGGCTACACCTTC.

This clone has just one count. J is TRBJ1-6 and V is TRBV11-3; D unclear. Trimming took off 0 bases at V and 4 bases at J, with 7 bases between the two ends. Germline lookup yields CDR1 SGHNT and CDR2 YENEEA. The CDR3 extends over 15 amino acids. The CDR3 DNA is TGTGCCAGCAGCTTAGAGATAGGTTATAATTCACCCCTCCACTTT. It yields the protein CASSLEIGYNSPLHF.

This clone has just a few counts. V gene TRBV7-2 combines with J gene TRBJ1-2; 9 bases are a match to TRBD1. Trimming cost V 2 bases and J 5 bases; bases outside gene matches: 6. The CDR3 length is 15 residues. CDR1 is SGHTA and CDR2 is FQGNSA in the germline V gene. The CDR3 DNA follows: TGTGCCAGCAGCTTACTCCCTGGGACAGGGTATGGCTACACCTTC. Translating gives CASSLLPGTGYGYTF.

This clone was counted only a few times. The chain joins TRBV6-5 to TRBJ2-3, with D uncertain. The CDR3 runs to 14 residues. Germline values: CDR1 MNHEY, CDR2 SVGAGI. The germline V and J ends were trimmed by 7 bases and 1 base, with 12 bases remaining between them. The CDR3 DNA follows: TGTGCCAGCACCCCAATCCCAGGCACAGATACGCAGTATTTT. Translated, it gives CASTPIPGTDTQYF.

The chain uses TRBV7-2 and TRBJ2-7; 7 bases line up with TRBD1. J was trimmed by 2 bases and V by 2 bases; bases with no gene match: 6. CDR1 is SGHTA and CDR2 is FQGNSA in the germline V gene. CDR3 size: 15 residues. CDR3 DNA: TGTGCCAGCAGCTTAATGGGGCAGGGGGCCTACGAGCAGTACTTC. It is translated as CASSLMGQGAYEQYF.

In this sample, this clone turned up a few times. The chain employs TRBV2 and TRBJ2-5; D possibly corresponds to TRBD1 (7 bases). The CDR3 is 14 residues long. V lost 6 bases to trimming and J lost 2 bases, with 13 bases between them. Germline lookup yields CDR1 SNHLY and CDR2 FYNNEI. As DNA, the CDR3 is TGTGCCAGCAGGGAGGCGGGACAGCAAGAGACCCAGTACTTC. It yields the protein CASREAGQQETQYF.

This sequence joins TRBV4-3 and TRBJ1-6; D gene unclear. The CDR3 length is 14 residues. V dropped 0 bases and J dropped 6 bases, with 6 bases sitting between them. CDR1 and CDR2 from the germline V gene are LGHNA and YSLEER. The CDR3 DNA sequence: TGCGCCAGCAGCCAAGATCACGGTAATTCACCCCTCCACTTT. Translated, it gives CASSQDHGNSPLHF.

DNA for the CDR3: TGCGCCAGCAGTGATCCCCCGCGGGGGGCCTCCTACGAGCAGTACTTC. The encoded protein is CASSDPPRGASYEQYF. The chain has TRBV10-2 and TRBJ2-7; 8 positions agree with TRBD2. The CDR3 contains 16 residues. Germline V lookup: CDR1 WSHSY, CDR2 SAAADI. Trimming at V came to 3 bases and at J to 0 bases, leaving 7 bases not matched to a gene.

This clone ranks as medium-sized. The V and J genes are TRBV6-6 and TRBJ1-1, with TRBD1 identical over 7 bases. Losses at the gene ends were 7 bases for V and 1 base for J; bases not matched to a gene: 12. The germline V gene has CDR1 MNHNY and CDR2 SVGAGI (reference sequence). The CDR3 extends over 16 amino acids. The CDR3 nucleotides read TGTGCCAGCATTTCAAGACAGGGAAAGGGGAACACTGAAGCTTTCTTT. Its translation is CASISRQGKGNTEAFF.

This clone was seen a few times. V gene TRBV4-3 combines with J gene TRBJ2-5, with D maybe TRBD2 (6 bases). Germline values: CDR1 LGHNA, CDR2 YSLEER. V lost 0 bases, J lost 5 bases, and 19 bases lay in between. The CDR3 length is 17 residues. CDR3 in amino acids: CASSQDRGWTTHETQYF. CDR3 nucleotide sequence: TGCGCCAGCAGCCAAGACCGGGGGTGGACTACTCATGAGACCCAGTACTTC.

This clone appeared a few times. J is TRBJ1-1 and V is TRBV5-1; D not certain. Trimming shortened V by 3 bases and J by 2 bases, and 11 bases separated the two germline ends. This CDR3 region has 14 residues. Germline V CDR1 and CDR2: SGHRS, YFSETQ. The CDR3 nucleotides read TGCGCCAGCAGCTCGCTGGTGGGAAACACTGAAGCTTTCTTT. It codes for CASSSLVGNTEAFF.

The genes are TRBV6-6 and TRBJ2-7; 7 bases fit TRBD1. The J segment lost 2 bases and the V segment lost 6 bases, leaving 7 bases of the junction unmatched. This CDR3 has 14 residues. Germline assignment: CDR1 MNHNY and CDR2 SVGAGI (reference sequence). The CDR3 DNA reads as TGTGCCAGCAGCGCCGACAGGGCGCCCTACGAGCAGTACTTC. The encoded protein is CASSADRAPYEQYF.

This clone was counted between two and nine times. This sequence joins TRBV11-2 and TRBJ1-1; 7 bases align to TRBD1. Unmatched junction bases numbered 6, after V lost 3 bases and J lost 5 bases. In germline, CDR1 is SGHAT, CDR2 FQNNGV. This CDR3 contains 14 residues. The CDR3 DNA sequence: TGTGCCAGCAGCTTCATGGACAGGTTAACTGAAGCTTTCTTT. Residues: CASSFMDRLTEAFF.

V usage is TRBV18 and J usage is TRBJ1-1; 12 bases line up with TRBD1. The V segment lost 3 bases and the J segment 1 base; nucleotides outside the gene matches: 6. Germline V gene lookup returns CDR1 KGHSH and CDR2 LQKENI. The CDR3 contains 17 residues. DNA of the CDR3: TGTGCCAGCTCACCCTGGGGACAGGGGGCCTGGAACACTGAAGCTTTCTTT. Its protein is CASSPWGQGAWNTEAFF. Complete variable domain (other parts from reference TRBV18 and TRBJ1-1): NAGVMQNPRHLVRRRGQEARLRCSPMKGHSHVYWYRQLPEEGLKFMVYLQKENIIDESGMPKERFSAEFPKEGPSILRIQQVVRGDSAAYFCASSPWGQGAWNTEAFFGQGTRLTVV.

This chain connects TRBV18 to TRBJ2-7; 8 bases fit TRBD2. J gave up 0 bases and V 2 bases, and 3 bases lay outside the gene matches. The CDR3 is 15 residues long. Germline V CDR1 and CDR2: KGHSH, LQKENI. The DNA for the CDR3 is TGTGCCAGCTCACCAGCGGGGGGTAACTCCTACGAGCAGTACTTC. Encoded protein: CASSPAGGNSYEQYF.

The chain couples TRBV7-9 to TRBJ2-1; D is perhaps TRBD1 or TRBD2 (6 bases each). Trimming pared 5 bases from V and 6 bases from J, leaving 29 bases between. CDR3 size: 19 residues. The V gene's germline CDR1 is SEHNR and CDR2 FQNEAQ (reference sequence). In DNA, the CDR3 is TGTGCCAGCAGCCTTAGAGAAGGGGGATTTCGCGGGACGCGCAATGAGCAGTTCTTC. It encodes CASSLREGGFRGTRNEQFF.

The CDR3 DNA sequence: TGTGCCAGCAGCTTGGCCGGGGGACAGGGTTTCTCTAACTATGGCTACACCTTC. Its translation: CASSLAGGQGFSNYGYTF. The chain couples TRBV5-5 to TRBJ1-2; TRBD1 aligns across 9 bases. Germline CDR1 reads SGHKS; CDR2 reads YYEKEE (reference sequence). Trimming removed 0 bases from V and 0 bases from J; junction bases left unmatched: 9. The CDR3 is made up of 18 amino acids.

This clone is a singleton in its sample. The chain recombines TRBV11-2 with TRBJ2-5, with D perhaps TRBD1 (6 bases). Trimming pared 5 bases from V and 3 bases from J, leaving 13 bases between. This CDR3 contains 14 residues. Germline-derived CDR1 and CDR2 are SGHAT and FQNNGV. CDR3 DNA: TGTGCCAGCAGCGCCCTGACAGGAAAAGAGACCCAGTACTTC. Residues: CASSALTGKETQYF.

This rearrangement joins TRBV4-1 to TRBJ2-2; D may match TRBD1 or TRBD2 (6 bases each). The CDR3 sequence is 16 residues long. V was shortened by 2 bases and J by 3 bases, with 13 bases between the two germline ends. Per germline, CDR1 MGHRA and CDR2 YSYEKL. The CDR3 region has the DNA TGCGCCAGCAGCCAACCCCGGGGGCGGGACACCGGGGAGCTGTTTTTT. Its protein product is CASSQPRGRDTGELFF.

This clone was recorded only once. The J gene is TRBJ2-2, the V gene TRBV6-5, with D uncertain. CDR1 MNHEY and CDR2 SVGAGI come from the germline V gene. V shed 8 bases and J shed 7 bases, with 11 bases lying between them. The length of the CDR3 is 12 residues. CDR3 sequence: CASSPFGGELFF. The CDR3 bases are TGTGCCAGCTCCCCCTTTGGCGGGGAGCTGTTTTTT.